This is a list of T cell receptor beta chains from one sample in a study of blood T cell repertoires in COVID-19. Measured with immunoSEQ multiplex PCR; TCRdb has only the in-frame clones, and not every one. This table has hundreds of thousands of clones, over 75% appearing once. The specimen was PBMCs or T cells enriched from blood (not recorded which). Source of these receptors: a man younger than 45 with acute COVID-19. Each CDR3 is given with its conserved first and last residue. The order of the fields is V gene, D gene, clone size, J gene, CDR3 DNA, CDR3 protein. The D gene is left open where the match is weak. Size tells how often a clone was seen (once, few, many) or the class of an expanded clone, and some rows leave it out.

V: TRBV3-1/TRBV3-2
D: -
size: -
J: TRBJ2-3
DNA: TGTGCCAGCAGCTTATACAGGGTCGGCCACAATACGCAGTATTTT
CDR3: CASSLYRVGHNTQYF

V: TRBV4-2
D: TRBD1
size: -
J: TRBJ1-6
DNA: TGTGCCAGCAGCCAAGATGCCGGGACAGGGGGTGGCTCACCCCTCCACTTT
CDR3: CASSQDAGTGGGSPLHF

V: TRBV19
D: TRBD1
size: -
J: TRBJ1-5
DNA: TGTGCCAGTAGTATGATGGCGGGACAGATCCTTGGCAGCAATCAGCCCCAGCATTTT
CDR3: CASSMMAGQILGSNQPQHF

V: TRBV5-5
D: TRBD2
size: -
J: TRBJ2-5
DNA: TGTGCCAGCAGCTTGGAGGAAACTAGCGGACGGCGTTGGGTGGAGACCCAGTACTTC
CDR3: CASSLEETSGRRWVETQYF

V: TRBV27
D: TRBD2
size: -
J: TRBJ2-5
DNA: TGTGCCAGCAGTCGAATCGCGGGGGGTCTACAAGAGACCCAGTACTTC
CDR3: CASSRIAGGLQETQYF

V: TRBV28
D: -
size: -
J: TRBJ2-1
DNA: TGTGCCAGCAGTCAGATACCAGGGGTGGGAAATGAGCAGTTCTTC
CDR3: CASSQIPGVGNEQFF

V: TRBV3-1/TRBV3-2
D: -
size: -
J: TRBJ1-2
DNA: TGTGCCAGCAGCCAAGTCCCGTCGGGAGGGGATGGCTACACCTTC
CDR3: CASSQVPSGGDGYTF

V: TRBV2
D: TRBD1
size: -
J: TRBJ1-6
DNA: TGTGCCAGCAGCCACAAGACAGGGGGCGATTCACCCCTCCACTTT
CDR3: CASSHKTGGDSPLHF

V: TRBV6-9
D: TRBD1
size: -
J: TRBJ1-1
DNA: TGTGCCAGCAGTTTCCCGACAGGGGGGACGGTTGAAGCTTTCTTT
CDR3: CASSFPTGGTVEAFF

V: TRBV1
D: -
size: -
J: TRBJ1-5
DNA: TGCACCAGCAGCCGAACAGGGGATCAGCCCCAGCATTTT
CDR3: CTSSRTGDQPQHF

V: TRBV30
D: -
size: -
J: TRBJ2-2
DNA: TGTGCCTGGAGTCCTGGGGGGAGGCAGGGCGGGGAGCTGTTTTTT
CDR3: CAWSPGGRQGGELFF

V: TRBV2
D: -
size: -
J: TRBJ2-1
DNA: TGTGCCAGCCGGGGGTATAGAGATGAGCAGTTCTTC
CDR3: CASRGYRDEQFF

V: TRBV14
D: -
size: -
J: TRBJ2-2
DNA: TGTGCCAGCAGCCAAGTCAAACCAGGGGTTGCCGGGGAGCTGTTTTTT
CDR3: CASSQVKPGVAGELFF

V: TRBV6-5
D: -
size: -
J: TRBJ1-6
DNA: TGTGCCAGCAGCGCGGACAGATATAATTCACCCCTCCACTTT
CDR3: CASSADRYNSPLHF

V: TRBV30
D: -
size: -
J: TRBJ2-7
DNA: TGTGCCTGGAGTGTAAGCATACGGATAGGGGCCTACGAGCAGTACTTC
CDR3: CAWSVSIRIGAYEQYF

V: TRBV11-2
D: -
size: -
J: TRBJ1-2
DNA: TGTGCCAGCAGCTTAGATCCAGGCTTAGATGGCTACACCTTC
CDR3: CASSLDPGLDGYTF

V: TRBV5-1
D: -
size: few
J: TRBJ1-6
DNA: TGCGCCAGCAGCCCCACAGATAATTCACCCCTCCACTTT
CDR3: CASSPTDNSPLHF

V: TRBV24-1
D: -
size: -
J: TRBJ1-5
DNA: TGTGCCACAGGGTTAGGGGGAAATCAGCCCCAGCATTTT
CDR3: CATGLGGNQPQHF

V: TRBV7-9
D: -
size: -
J: TRBJ1-3
DNA: TGTGCCAGCAGCTCAGGGCTCCTTAACTCTGGAAACACCATATATTTT
CDR3: CASSSGLLNSGNTIYF

V: TRBV9
D: -
size: -
J: TRBJ1-1
DNA: TGTGCCAGCATGAGGGGAGGGACGGGAAACACTGAAGCTTTCTTT
CDR3: CASMRGGTGNTEAFF

V: TRBV9
D: TRBD1
size: -
J: TRBJ1-2
DNA: TGTGCCAGCAGCGCCACAGGGGGCGCCTCTTCTAACTATGGCTACACCTTC
CDR3: CASSATGGASSNYGYTF

V: TRBV5-1
D: TRBD1
size: -
J: TRBJ1-2
DNA: TGCGCCAGCAGCGACGTTTGGGACAGCGGGAACTATGGCTACACCTTC
CDR3: CASSDVWDSGNYGYTF

V: TRBV27
D: TRBD1
size: -
J: TRBJ1-5
DNA: TGTGCCAGCAGTAAGGGACAGGGGGCCGGTCAGCCCCAGCATTTT
CDR3: CASSKGQGAGQPQHF

V: TRBV19
D: TRBD1
size: -
J: TRBJ1-4
DNA: TGTGCCAGTAGTATGGTTTGGACAGGTGGGGCAACTAATGAAAAACTGTTTTTT
CDR3: CASSMVWTGGATNEKLFF

V: TRBV12-3/TRBV12-4
D: -
size: -
J: TRBJ1-4
DNA: TGTGCCAGCACAAACAGCCACAATGAAAAACTGTTTTTT
CDR3: CASTNSHNEKLFF

V: TRBV5-1
D: -
size: -
J: TRBJ2-7
DNA: TGCGCCAGCAGCTTTTCCTCCTCGGAGGCCGAGCAGTACTTC
CDR3: CASSFSSSEAEQYF

V: TRBV30
D: TRBD1
size: few
J: TRBJ2-2
DNA: TGTGCCTGTCCGGGACAGGGATTTGGCGGGGAGCTGTTTTTT
CDR3: CACPGQGFGGELFF

V: TRBV11-2
D: -
size: -
J: TRBJ2-7
DNA: TGTGCCAGCAGCCGAACTAGGATCACCTACGAGCAGTACTTC
CDR3: CASSRTRITYEQYF

V: TRBV3-1/TRBV3-2
D: TRBD2
size: -
J: TRBJ2-5
DNA: TGTGCCAGCAGCCAAGCGGGGGGACAAGAGACCCAGTACTTC
CDR3: CASSQAGGQETQYF

V: TRBV4-1
D: -
size: -
J: TRBJ1-2
DNA: TGCGCCAGCAGCCAATATCCAGGGGCAGACTATGGCTACACCTTC
CDR3: CASSQYPGADYGYTF

V: TRBV4-1
D: TRBD2
size: once
J: TRBJ2-5
DNA: TGCGCCAGCAGCCAAGGGCGGGGGGGCCAAGAGACCCAGTACTTC
CDR3: CASSQGRGGQETQYF

V: TRBV29-1
D: -
size: few
J: TRBJ1-3
DNA: TGCAGCGTCCGAGAGGGGGCTGGAAACACCATATATTTT
CDR3: CSVREGAGNTIYF

V: TRBV7-9
D: TRBD2
size: -
J: TRBJ2-1
DNA: TGTGCCAGCAGTTCAACCCTAGCGGGGGGGTACAATGAGCAGTTCTTC
CDR3: CASSSTLAGGYNEQFF

V: TRBV19
D: -
size: -
J: TRBJ1-5
DNA: TGTGCCAGTAGAACACAGGGATTAGGGCAGCCCCAGCATTTT
CDR3: CASRTQGLGQPQHF

V: TRBV12-5
D: TRBD2
size: -
J: TRBJ2-3
DNA: TGTGCTAGTGGTTTCCCCGGGACTAGCGGAGGGCTTAACTCAGATACGCAGTATTTT
CDR3: CASGFPGTSGGLNSDTQYF

V: TRBV3-1/TRBV3-2
D: TRBD1
size: -
J: TRBJ1-4
DNA: TGTGCCAGCAGCGGGACAGGGAGATCCCCCACAACTAATGAAAAACTGTTTTTT
CDR3: CASSGTGRSPTTNEKLFF

V: TRBV11-3
D: -
size: -
J: TRBJ2-7
DNA: TGTGCCAGCAGCCTCTCGGACAGCGAGCAGTACTTC
CDR3: CASSLSDSEQYF

V: TRBV7-2
D: -
size: -
J: TRBJ1-1
DNA: TGTGCCAGCAGCTTCAGAGGCGATTCTCCTGAAGCTTTCTTT
CDR3: CASSFRGDSPEAFF

V: TRBV14
D: -
size: few
J: TRBJ2-7
DNA: TGTGCCAGCAGCGAGGACACCTCCTACGAGCAGTACTTC
CDR3: CASSEDTSYEQYF

V: TRBV27
D: TRBD1
size: -
J: TRBJ1-2
DNA: TGTGCCAGCAGCGGACAGGCTGGATATGGCTACACCTTC
CDR3: CASSGQAGYGYTF

V: TRBV9
D: -
size: -
J: TRBJ2-5
DNA: TGTGCCAGCAGCGTAGTTCTAGCCCAAGAGACCCAGTACTTC
CDR3: CASSVVLAQETQYF

V: TRBV3-1/TRBV3-2
D: TRBD2
size: once
J: TRBJ2-4
DNA: TGTGCCAGCAGCCAAGAGTCACTAGCGGGGGGTGCCAAAAACATTCAGTACTTC
CDR3: CASSQESLAGGAKNIQYF